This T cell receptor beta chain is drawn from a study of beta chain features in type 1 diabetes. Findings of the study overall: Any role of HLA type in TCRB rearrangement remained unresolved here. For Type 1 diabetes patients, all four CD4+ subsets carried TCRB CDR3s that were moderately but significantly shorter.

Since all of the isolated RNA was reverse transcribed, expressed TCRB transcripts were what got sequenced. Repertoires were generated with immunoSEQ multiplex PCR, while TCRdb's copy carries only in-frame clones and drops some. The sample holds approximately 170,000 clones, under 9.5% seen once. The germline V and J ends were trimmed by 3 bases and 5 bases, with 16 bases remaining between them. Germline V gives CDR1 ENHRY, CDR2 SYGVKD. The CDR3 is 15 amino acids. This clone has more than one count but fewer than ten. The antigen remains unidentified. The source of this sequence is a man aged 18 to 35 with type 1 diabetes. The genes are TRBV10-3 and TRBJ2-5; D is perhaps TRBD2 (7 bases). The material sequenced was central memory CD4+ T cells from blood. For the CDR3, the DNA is TGTGCCATCAGTGATTCCCGGGGGGCAGGGGAGACCCAGTACTTC. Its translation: CAISDSRGAGETQYF.